Listed below are T cell receptor beta chains from one sample, sequenced in a study of CD8+CD57+ T cells in acquired aplastic anemia. Each CDR3 protein gets one entry after TCRdb re-called the reads with MiXCR. This table holds around 230,000 distinct CDR3 sequences, around 60% found once. The sequenced sample consisted of sorted CD4+, CD8+, or CD8+CD57+ T cells (not recorded which) from PBMCs. The receptors stem from a human donor in good health. The conserved cysteine and the conserved F or W are not part of the CDR3 here. Each record gives: V gene, CDR3 protein.

v_gene: TRBV9
CDR3aa: ASSPGDGAYYEQY

v_gene: TRBV11-3
CDR3aa: ASSNLGELF

v_gene: TRBV20-1
CDR3aa: SAPGGGDRGFYEQY

v_gene: TRBV7-6
CDR3aa: ASSLEGVAF

v_gene: TRBV19
CDR3aa: ASSTTGVNTGELF

v_gene: TRBV5-1
CDR3aa: ASSLEGSSYNEQF

v_gene: TRBV7-8
CDR3aa: ASSLVGQAYEQY

v_gene: TRBV19
CDR3aa: ASRLAGEGETQY

v_gene: TRBV6-5
CDR3aa: ASSFTGPRVNEQY

v_gene: TRBV19
CDR3aa: ASRGTPGANVLT

v_gene: TRBV10-1
CDR3aa: ASSARRQESYEQY

v_gene: TRBV2
CDR3aa: ASRRDGSGNTIY

v_gene: TRBV20-1
CDR3aa: SARITTGNEQY

v_gene: TRBV2
CDR3aa: ASSVSGMTYEQY

v_gene: TRBV5-1
CDR3aa: ASSELRGTSYEQY

v_gene: TRBV20-1
CDR3aa: SARDRRGSNYGYT

v_gene: TRBV7-9
CDR3aa: ASSQQLGQGRSGANVLT

v_gene: TRBV24-1
CDR3aa: ATSDFPGGGKFGTQY

v_gene: TRBV7-9
CDR3aa: ASSWDGSSSYEQY

v_gene: TRBV7-7
CDR3aa: ASGRLAGAGELF

v_gene: TRBV20-1
CDR3aa: SARVSGVAGYT

v_gene: TRBV6-5
CDR3aa: ASSYIGGTYEQY

v_gene: TRBV5-1
CDR3aa: ASSSGGKEVYEQY

v_gene: TRBV10-2
CDR3aa: ASTKEGQPYQPQH

v_gene: TRBV7-3
CDR3aa: ASSLTSGAGNEQF

v_gene: TRBV7-8
CDR3aa: AGSNGLAGRDTQY

v_gene: TRBV7-9
CDR3aa: ASSSSGTSGYEQF

v_gene: TRBV9
CDR3aa: ASSVGSTGDGWGELF

v_gene: TRBV12-3/TRBV12-4
CDR3aa: ASSPRTGRLNSPLH

v_gene: TRBV6-1
CDR3aa: ASSRGLAGGPPADTQY

v_gene: TRBV10-3
CDR3aa: AISATSGGYEQY

v_gene: TRBV7-6
CDR3aa: ASSPMVQETQH

v_gene: TRBV7-9
CDR3aa: ASLPWAGSSDSPLH

v_gene: TRBV2
CDR3aa: ASSAGRYNQPQH

v_gene: TRBV19
CDR3aa: ASSTGTGVNSPLH

v_gene: TRBV2
CDR3aa: ASMSSWADSYHT

v_gene: TRBV10-3
CDR3aa: AISGGNTIY

v_gene: TRBV29-1
CDR3aa: SVERGLDTEAF

v_gene: TRBV11-2
CDR3aa: ASSLGGR

v_gene: TRBV10-1
CDR3aa: AGTTGHGDTIY

v_gene: TRBV7-9
CDR3aa: ASSPGTGYHEQY

v_gene: TRBV7-2
CDR3aa: ASRVLDEQF

v_gene: TRBV15
CDR3aa: ATSRDSGGPDTQY

v_gene: TRBV10-1
CDR3aa: ASSERFGTSGKETRY

v_gene: TRBV7-9
CDR3aa: ASSLGTGDTQY

v_gene: TRBV6-1
CDR3aa: ASSGLAGSSYEQY

v_gene: TRBV10-3
CDR3aa: AITRVENTEAF